The next 5 T cell receptor beta chains were all read from a single sample in a study of tumor and adjacent non-tumor tissue in lung cancer. TCRbeta libraries were built with three rounds of nested PCR, modified from ARM-PCR. TCRdb used MiXCR to reprocess the multiplex PCR reads, holding one entry per CDR3 protein. Of approximately 140,000 distinct CDR3 sequences in the sample, approximately 72% are singletons; the top ten hold about 20%. No cell sorting was done before RNA was extracted from the tissue. The sample taken for sequencing was lung tumor tissue. The receptors derive from a man in his 60s with small cell lung cancer.

This clonotype was recorded only once. At one end, the junction sequence differs from germline, possibly due to a read error. CDR3 bases: TGTGCTAGCAGCTTTGTACTTTACGCCACTCGGGATGGCAATCAGCCCCAGCATTTT. Translated, it gives CASSFVLYATRDGNQPQHF. The chain recombines TRBV11-3 with TRBJ1-5, with D unclear. CDR1 is SGHNT and CDR2 is YENEEA in the germline V gene. The CDR3 spans 19 residues.

This clonotype was seen more than once but under ten times. This rearrangement joins TRBV6-5 to TRBJ2-1; 12 nucleotides align to TRBD2. This CDR3 region has 15 residues. Germline trimming cut 6 bases from V and 6 bases from J; bases unmatched to any gene: 6. Germline V gene sequence: CDR1 MNHEY, CDR2 SVGAGI. CDR3 region: CASSRTTSGGNEQFF. In DNA form, the CDR3 reads TGTGCCAGCAGCCGCACGACTAGCGGGGGCAATGAGCAGTTCTTC.

This clonotype was counted ten times or more. This chain connects TRBV12-3 or TRBV12-4 to TRBJ1-4; D is perhaps TRBD1 (5 bases). V was shortened by 3 bases and J by 16 bases, with 15 bases between the two germline ends. CDR3 length: 12 residues. This chain's CDR3 is CASSFAGGDPFF. CDR3 coding DNA: TGTGCCAGCAGTTTTGCGGGGGGAGATCCGTTTTTT.

Comments on this clonotype: At one end, the junction sequence differs from germline, possibly due to a read error. The chain is built from TRBV11-1 and TRBJ2-1; D call uncertain. CDR1 is SGHAT, CDR2 FQDESV, per germline (reference sequence). This CDR3 region has 15 residues. This CDR3 is CANSSLTDPWDEQFF. DNA for the CDR3: TGTGCCAACAGCTCTCTTACGGACCCTTGGGATGAGCAGTTCTTC. The full variable domain, completed using reference TRBV11-1 and TRBJ2-1, is EAEVAQSPRYKITEKSQAVAFWCDPISGHATLYWYRQILGQGPELLVQFQDESVVDDSQLPKDRFSAERLKGVDSTLKIQPAELGDSAMYLCANSSLTDPWDEQFFGPGTRLTVL.

Comments on this clonotype: In this CDR3 the conserved last residue, phenylalanine or tryptophan, is missing, so a read error is likely. The chain recombines TRBV6-5 with TRBJ2-4; 9 nucleotides agree with TRBD1. The CDR3 has 15 amino acids. The V gene end was trimmed by 5 bases and the J gene end by 8 bases; junction bases not matched to a gene: 10. The germline CDR1 and CDR2 sequences are MNHEY and SVGAGI. The CDR3 DNA sequence: TGTGCCAGCAGTCGAAGACAGGGGGGGTGGGACATTCAGTACCTC. Translated: CASSRRQGGWDIQYL.